What follows describes a single TCR beta chain. Its antigen is not known. TCRdb used MiXCR to reprocess the 5' RACE reads, holding one entry per CDR3 protein. Of about 490,000 distinct CDR3 sequences in the sample, roughly 15% are singletons; the top ten hold 0.44%. This specimen comes from a study of identical twins. Points from the study as a whole: Without tracking the same donors, conclusions rested on cross-sectional statistical analysis. Where out-of-frame alpha sequences were twin-shared, they showed excess low generation probability. It was possible that invariant MAIT and iNKT cells partly confounded the zero-insertion analyses.

The same sample was also used in a study of yellow fever vaccine responses in identical twins. That study reports: A vaccine T cell response that seemed partly convergent and partly personalized was reported in twins.

Sample: CD4+ T cells sorted from blood. The sequence was collected from a woman younger than 30 in good health.

The CDR3 here is CSAHATGNSNQPQHF. Here the CDR3 DNA reads TGCAGTGCCCACGCGACAGGGAATAGCAATCAGCCCCAGCATTTT. The V call is TRBV20-1, the J call TRBJ1-5; 7 bases fit TRBD1. The V gene's germline CDR1 is DFQATT and CDR2 SNEGSKA (reference sequence). J lost 0 bases, V lost 6 bases, and 8 bases had no gene match. The CDR3 is 15 amino acids.